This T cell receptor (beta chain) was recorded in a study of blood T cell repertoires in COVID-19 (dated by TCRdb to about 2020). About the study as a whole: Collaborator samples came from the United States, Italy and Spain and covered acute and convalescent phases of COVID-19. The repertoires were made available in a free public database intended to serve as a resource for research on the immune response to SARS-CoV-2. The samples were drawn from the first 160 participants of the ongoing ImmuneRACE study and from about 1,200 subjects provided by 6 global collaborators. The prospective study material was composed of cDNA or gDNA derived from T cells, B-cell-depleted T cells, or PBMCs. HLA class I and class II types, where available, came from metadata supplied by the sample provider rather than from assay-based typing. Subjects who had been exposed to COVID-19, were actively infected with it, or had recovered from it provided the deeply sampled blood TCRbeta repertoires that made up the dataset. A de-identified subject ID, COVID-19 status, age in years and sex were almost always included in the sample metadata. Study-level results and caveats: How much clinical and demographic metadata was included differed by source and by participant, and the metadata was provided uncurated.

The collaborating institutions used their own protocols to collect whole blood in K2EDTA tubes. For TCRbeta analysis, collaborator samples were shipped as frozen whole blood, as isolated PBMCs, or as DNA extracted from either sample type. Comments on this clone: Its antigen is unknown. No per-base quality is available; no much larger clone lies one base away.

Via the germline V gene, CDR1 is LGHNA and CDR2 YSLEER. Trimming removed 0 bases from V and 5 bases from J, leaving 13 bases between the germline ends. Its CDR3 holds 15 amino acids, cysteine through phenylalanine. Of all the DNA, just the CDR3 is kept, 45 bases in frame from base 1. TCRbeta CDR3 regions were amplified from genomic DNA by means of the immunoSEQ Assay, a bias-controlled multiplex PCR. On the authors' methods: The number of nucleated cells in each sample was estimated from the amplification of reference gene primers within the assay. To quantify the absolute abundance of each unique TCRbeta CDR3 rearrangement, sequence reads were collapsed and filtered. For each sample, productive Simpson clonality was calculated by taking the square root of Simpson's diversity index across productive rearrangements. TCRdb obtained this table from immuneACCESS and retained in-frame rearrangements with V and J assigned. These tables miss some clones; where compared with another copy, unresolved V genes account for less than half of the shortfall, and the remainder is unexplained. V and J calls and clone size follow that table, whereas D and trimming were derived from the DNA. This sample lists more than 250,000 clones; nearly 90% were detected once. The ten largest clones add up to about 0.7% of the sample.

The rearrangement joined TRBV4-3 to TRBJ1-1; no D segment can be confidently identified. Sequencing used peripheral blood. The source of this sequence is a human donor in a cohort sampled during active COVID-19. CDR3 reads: CASSQDLGGDTEAFF. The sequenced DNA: TGCGCCAGCAGCCAAGATCTGGGAGGAGATACTGAAGCTTTCTTT.